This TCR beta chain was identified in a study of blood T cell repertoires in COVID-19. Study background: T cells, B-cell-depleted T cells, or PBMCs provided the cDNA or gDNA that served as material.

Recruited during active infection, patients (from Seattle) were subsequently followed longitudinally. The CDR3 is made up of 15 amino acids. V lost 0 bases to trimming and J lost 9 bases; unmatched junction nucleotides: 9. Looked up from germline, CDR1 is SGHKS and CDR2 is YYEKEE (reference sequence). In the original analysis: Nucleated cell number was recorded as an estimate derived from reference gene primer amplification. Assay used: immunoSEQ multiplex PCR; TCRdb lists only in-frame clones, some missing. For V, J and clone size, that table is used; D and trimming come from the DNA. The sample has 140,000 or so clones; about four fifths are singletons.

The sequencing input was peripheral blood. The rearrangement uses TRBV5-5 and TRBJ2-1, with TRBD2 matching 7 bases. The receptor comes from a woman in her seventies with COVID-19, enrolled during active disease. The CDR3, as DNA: TGTGCCAGCAGCTTGGCGGGACGACTAGCCGGTGAGCAGTTCTTC. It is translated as CASSLAGRLAGEQFF.